What follows describes a single T cell receptor (beta chain). The antigen is undetermined. This sample was included in a study of shared clonotypes between healthy human individuals. Findings of the study overall: Naive subsets generally had larger estimated richness than memory subsets.

Cells designated naive CD8 were CD45RO-negative and were positively selected for CCR7, with terminally differentiated effector memory CD45RA+ cells excluded. TCRdb's copy holds only in-frame clones and misses some; the assay was immunoSEQ multiplex PCR. The sample has about 700,000 clones; 92% are singletons. CDR3 size: 14 residues. Looked up from germline, CDR1 is MNHEY and CDR2 is SMNVEV (reference sequence). Trimming left V 2 bases short and J 5 bases short, with 10 bases between. The chain joins TRBV27 to TRBJ2-1, with D unresolved. The sequencing input was naive CD8+ T cells sorted from blood. The source is a man aged 30-40 years in good health. In DNA form, the CDR3 reads TGTGCCAGCAGTTTAGCTAGGTATCACAATGAGCAGTTCTTC. The encoded protein is CASSLARYHNEQFF.